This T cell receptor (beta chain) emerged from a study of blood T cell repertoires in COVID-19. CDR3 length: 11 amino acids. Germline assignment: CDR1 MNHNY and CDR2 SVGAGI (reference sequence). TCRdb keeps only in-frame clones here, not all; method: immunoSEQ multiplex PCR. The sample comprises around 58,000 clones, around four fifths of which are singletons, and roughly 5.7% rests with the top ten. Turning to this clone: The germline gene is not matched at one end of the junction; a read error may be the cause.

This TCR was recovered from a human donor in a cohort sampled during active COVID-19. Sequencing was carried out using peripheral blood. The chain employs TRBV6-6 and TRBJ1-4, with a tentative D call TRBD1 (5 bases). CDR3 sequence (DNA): TGTGCCAGCAGCCTCGGGGGGGAGTTTGTTTTT. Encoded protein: CASSLGGEFVF.